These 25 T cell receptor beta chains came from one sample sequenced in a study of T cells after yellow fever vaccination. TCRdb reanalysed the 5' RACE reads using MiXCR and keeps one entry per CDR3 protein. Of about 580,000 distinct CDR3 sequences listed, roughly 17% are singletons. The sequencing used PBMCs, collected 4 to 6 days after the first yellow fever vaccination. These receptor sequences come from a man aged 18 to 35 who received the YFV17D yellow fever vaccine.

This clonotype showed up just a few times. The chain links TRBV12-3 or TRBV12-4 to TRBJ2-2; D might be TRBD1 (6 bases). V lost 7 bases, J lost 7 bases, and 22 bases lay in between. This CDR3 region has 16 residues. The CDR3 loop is CASTLLGQGKIGELFF. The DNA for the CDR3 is TGTGCCAGCACCCTACTAGGTCAGGGGAAGATCGGGGAGCTGTTTTTT.

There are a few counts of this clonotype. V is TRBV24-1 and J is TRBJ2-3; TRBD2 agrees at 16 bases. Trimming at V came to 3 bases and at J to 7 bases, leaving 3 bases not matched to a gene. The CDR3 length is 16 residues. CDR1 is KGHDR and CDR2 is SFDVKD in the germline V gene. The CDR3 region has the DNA TGTGCCACCAGTGATGGGACTAGCGGGGGGGAATATACGCAGTATTTT. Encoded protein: CATSDGTSGGEYTQYF.

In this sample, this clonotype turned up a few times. The CDR3 region has the DNA TGTGCCAGCAGTCCCTCGGGCGTCGGGGCCACCGGGGAGCTGTTTTTT. Translation gives CASSPSGVGATGELFF. V usage is TRBV12-3 or TRBV12-4 and J usage is TRBJ2-2; tentatively, D is TRBD1 or TRBD2 (5 bases each). This CDR3 is 16 amino acids long. V gave up 5 bases and J gave up 4 bases, with 17 bases separating them.

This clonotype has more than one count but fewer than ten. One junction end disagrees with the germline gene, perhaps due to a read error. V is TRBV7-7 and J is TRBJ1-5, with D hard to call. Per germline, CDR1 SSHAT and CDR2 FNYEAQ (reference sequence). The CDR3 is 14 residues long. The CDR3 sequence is CASSFPVLNQPQHF. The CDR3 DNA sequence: TGTGCTAGCAGTTTCCCCGTTCTTAATCAGCCCCAGCATTTT. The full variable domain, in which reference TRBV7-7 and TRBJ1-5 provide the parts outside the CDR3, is GAGVSQSPRYKVTKRGQDVTLRCDPISSHATLYWYQQALGQGPEFLTYFNYEAQPDKSGLPSDRFSAERPEGSISTLTIQRTEQRDSAMYRCASSFPVLNQPQHFGDGTRLSIL.

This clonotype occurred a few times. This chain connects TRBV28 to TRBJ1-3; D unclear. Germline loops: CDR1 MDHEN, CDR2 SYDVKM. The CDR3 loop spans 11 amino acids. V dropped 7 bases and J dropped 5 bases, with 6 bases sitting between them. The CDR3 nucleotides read TGTGCCAGCATTTTTCGAAACACCATATATTTT. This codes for CASIFRNTIYF.

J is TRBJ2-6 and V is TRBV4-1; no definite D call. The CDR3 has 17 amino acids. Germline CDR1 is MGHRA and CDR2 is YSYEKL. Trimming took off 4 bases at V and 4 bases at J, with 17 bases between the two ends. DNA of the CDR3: TGCGCCAGCAGCCTGGCTTCCCCCGCCTCCGGGGCCAACGTCCTGACTTTC. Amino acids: CASSLASPASGANVLTF.

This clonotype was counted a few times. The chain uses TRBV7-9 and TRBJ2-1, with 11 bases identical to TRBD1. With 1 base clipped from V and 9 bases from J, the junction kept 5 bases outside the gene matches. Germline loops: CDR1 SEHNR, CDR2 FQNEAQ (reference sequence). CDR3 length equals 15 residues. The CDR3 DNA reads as TGTGCCAGCAGCTTAGTTGGGACAGGGGGAATTGAGCAGTTCTTC. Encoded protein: CASSLVGTGGIEQFF. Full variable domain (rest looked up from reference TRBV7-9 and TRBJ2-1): DTGVSQNPRHKITKRGQNVTFRCDPISEHNRLYWYRQTLGQGPEFLTYFQNEAQLEKSRLLSDRFSAERPKGSFSTLEIQRTEQGDSAMYLCASSLVGTGGIEQFFGPGTRLTVL.

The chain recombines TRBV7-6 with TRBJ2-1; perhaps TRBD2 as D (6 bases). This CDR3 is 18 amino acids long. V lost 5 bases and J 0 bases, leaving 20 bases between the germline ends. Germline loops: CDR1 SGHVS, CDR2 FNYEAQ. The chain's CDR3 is CASSPTLAGWSSYNEQFF. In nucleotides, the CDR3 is TGTGCCAGCAGCCCCACCCTGGCGGGGTGGAGCTCCTACAATGAGCAGTTCTTC.

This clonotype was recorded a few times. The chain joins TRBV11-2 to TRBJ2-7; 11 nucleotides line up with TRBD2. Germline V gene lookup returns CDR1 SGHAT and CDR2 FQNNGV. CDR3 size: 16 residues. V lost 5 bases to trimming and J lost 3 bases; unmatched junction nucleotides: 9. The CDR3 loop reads CASSVRLAGTFYEQYV. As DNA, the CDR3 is TGTGCCAGCAGCGTCCGACTAGCGGGGACTTTCTACGAGCAGTACGTC.

This CDR3 reads CASSSGTRSSYEQYF. CDR3 DNA: TGTGCCAGCAGCTCCGGGACGCGGAGCTCCTACGAGCAGTACTTC. The chain combines TRBV5-4 with TRBJ2-7; perhaps D is TRBD1 or TRBD2 (5 bases each). From germline, CDR1 is SGHNT and CDR2 YYREEE (reference sequence). Trimming left V 3 bases short and J 0 bases short, with 13 bases between. The CDR3 loop spans 15 amino acids.

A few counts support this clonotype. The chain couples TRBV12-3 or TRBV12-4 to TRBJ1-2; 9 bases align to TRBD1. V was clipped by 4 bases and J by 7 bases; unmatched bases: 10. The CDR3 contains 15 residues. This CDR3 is CASSWRGTGLGGYTF. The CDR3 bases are TGTGCCAGCAGTTGGAGGGGGACAGGGCTCGGTGGCTACACCTTC.

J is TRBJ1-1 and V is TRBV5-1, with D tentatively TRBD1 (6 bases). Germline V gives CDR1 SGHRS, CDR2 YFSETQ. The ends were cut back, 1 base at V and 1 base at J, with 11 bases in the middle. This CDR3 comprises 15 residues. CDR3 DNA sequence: TGCGCCAGCAGCTTGTACAGGGACCGGAACACTGAAGCTTTCTTT. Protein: CASSLYRDRNTEAFF.

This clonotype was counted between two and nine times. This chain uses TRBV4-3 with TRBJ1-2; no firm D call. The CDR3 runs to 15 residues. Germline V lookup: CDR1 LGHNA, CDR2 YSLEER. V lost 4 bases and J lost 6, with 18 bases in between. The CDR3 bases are TGCGCCAGCAGCCGAGAGACTAACGAGATTAATGGCTACACCTTC. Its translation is CASSRETNEINGYTF.

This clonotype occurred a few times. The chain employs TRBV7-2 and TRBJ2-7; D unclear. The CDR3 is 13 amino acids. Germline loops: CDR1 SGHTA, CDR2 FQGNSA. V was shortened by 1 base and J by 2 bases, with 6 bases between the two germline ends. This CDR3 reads CASSLVPTYEQYF. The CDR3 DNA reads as TGTGCCAGCAGCTTAGTTCCCACCTACGAGCAGTACTTC.

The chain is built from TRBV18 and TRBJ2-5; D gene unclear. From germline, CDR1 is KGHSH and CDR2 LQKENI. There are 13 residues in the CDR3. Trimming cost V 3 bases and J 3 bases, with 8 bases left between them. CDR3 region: CASSPASKETQYF. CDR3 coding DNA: TGTGCCAGCTCACCGGCCAGCAAAGAGACCCAGTACTTC.

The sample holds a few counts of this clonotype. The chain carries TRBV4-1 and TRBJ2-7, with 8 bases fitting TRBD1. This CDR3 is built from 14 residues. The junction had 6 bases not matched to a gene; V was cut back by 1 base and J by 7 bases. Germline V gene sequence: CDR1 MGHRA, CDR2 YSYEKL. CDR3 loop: CASSQVGDRGEQYV. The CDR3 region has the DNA TGCGCCAGCAGCCAAGTTGGAGACAGGGGTGAGCAGTACGTC.

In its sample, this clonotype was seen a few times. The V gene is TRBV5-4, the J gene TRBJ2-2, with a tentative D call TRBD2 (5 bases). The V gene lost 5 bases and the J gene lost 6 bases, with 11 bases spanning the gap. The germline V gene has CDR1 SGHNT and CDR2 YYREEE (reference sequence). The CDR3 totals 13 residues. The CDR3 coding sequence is TGTGCCAGCAGAGAGGGTTGGGCCGGGGAGCTGTTTTTT. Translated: CASREGWAGELFF.

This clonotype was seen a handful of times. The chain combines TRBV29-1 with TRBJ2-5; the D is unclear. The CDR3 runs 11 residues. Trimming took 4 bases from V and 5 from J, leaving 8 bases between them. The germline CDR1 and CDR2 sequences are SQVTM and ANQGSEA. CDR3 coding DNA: TGCAGCGTTGGAAGGGTGGAGACCCAGTACTTC. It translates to CSVGRVETQYF.

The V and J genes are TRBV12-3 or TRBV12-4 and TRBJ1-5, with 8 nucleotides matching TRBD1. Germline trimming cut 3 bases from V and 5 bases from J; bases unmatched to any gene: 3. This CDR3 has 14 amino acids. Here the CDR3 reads CASSFQGADQPQHF. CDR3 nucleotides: TGTGCCAGCAGTTTTCAGGGGGCGGATCAGCCCCAGCATTTT.

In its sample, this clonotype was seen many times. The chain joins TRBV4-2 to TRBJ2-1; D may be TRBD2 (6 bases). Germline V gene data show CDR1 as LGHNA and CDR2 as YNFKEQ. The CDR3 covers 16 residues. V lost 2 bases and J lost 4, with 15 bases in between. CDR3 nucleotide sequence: TGTGCCAGCAGCCAAAGGCGGGGCCGTAATTACAATGAGCAGTTCTTC. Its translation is CASSQRRGRNYNEQFF.

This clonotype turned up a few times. The CDR3 bases are TGTGCCAGCTCACCAGGGGGTCGTGAAAAACTGTTTTTT. Its translation: CASSPGGREKLFF. The gene calls are TRBV18 and TRBJ1-4; D is possibly TRBD1 (5 bases). This CDR3 contains 13 residues. Germline V lookup: CDR1 KGHSH, CDR2 LQKENI. Deletions cut 2 bases from V and 7 bases from J, with 8 bases between.

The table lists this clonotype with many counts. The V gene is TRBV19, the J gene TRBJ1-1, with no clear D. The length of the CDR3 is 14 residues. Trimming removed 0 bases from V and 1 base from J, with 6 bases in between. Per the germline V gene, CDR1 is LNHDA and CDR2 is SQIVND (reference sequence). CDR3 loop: CASSIDGRNTEAFF. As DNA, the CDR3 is TGTGCCAGTAGTATAGACGGACGGAACACTGAAGCTTTCTTT.

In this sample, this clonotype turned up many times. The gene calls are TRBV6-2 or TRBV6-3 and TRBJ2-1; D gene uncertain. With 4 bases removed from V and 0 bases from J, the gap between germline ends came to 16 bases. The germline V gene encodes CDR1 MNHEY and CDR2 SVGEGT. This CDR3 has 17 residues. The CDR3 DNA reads TGTGCCAGCAGTTTTCGGGCCCTCTACCGCTCCTACAATGAGCAGTTCTTC. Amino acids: CASSFRALYRSYNEQFF.

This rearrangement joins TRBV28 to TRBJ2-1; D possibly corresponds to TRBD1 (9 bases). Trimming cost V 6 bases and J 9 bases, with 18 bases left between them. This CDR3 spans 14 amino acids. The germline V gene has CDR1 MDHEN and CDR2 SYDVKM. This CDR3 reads CASRFSGTGSEQFF. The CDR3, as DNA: TGTGCCAGCAGATTTAGCGGGACAGGGAGTGAGCAGTTCTTC.

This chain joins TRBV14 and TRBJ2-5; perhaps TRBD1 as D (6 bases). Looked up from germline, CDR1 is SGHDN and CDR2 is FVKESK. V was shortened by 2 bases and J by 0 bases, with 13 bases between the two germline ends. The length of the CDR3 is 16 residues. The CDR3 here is CASSQTRGEDQETQYF. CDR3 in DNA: TGTGCCAGCAGCCAAACCAGGGGTGAAGACCAAGAGACCCAGTACTTC.